The present TCR beta chain was sequenced within a study of blood T cell repertoires in COVID-19 (dated by TCRdb to about 2020). Notes on the research overall: The collaborator samples originated in the United States, Italy and Spain and spanned the acute and convalescent phases of COVID-19. The material from the prospective study consisted of cDNA or gDNA derived from T cells, B-cell-depleted T cells, or PBMCs. Subjects who had been exposed to COVID-19, were actively infected with it, or had recovered from it provided the deeply sampled blood TCRbeta repertoires that made up the dataset. The repertoires were released in a freely available public database intended as a resource for research on the immune response to SARS-CoV-2. The samples were drawn from two sources: the first 160 participants of the ongoing ImmuneRACE study, and fewer than 1,500 subjects contributed by 6 global collaborators. Nearly every sample came with metadata listing a de-identified subject ID, COVID-19 status, age in years and sex. Where available, HLA class I and class II types were obtained from metadata supplied by the sample provider rather than from assay-based typing. Overall study results and their limits: How much clinical and demographic metadata was included differed by source and by participant, and the metadata was provided uncurated.

As concerns this clone: Its antigen remains unidentified. Qualities for individual bases were not recorded, and no much larger clone is one base off.

Spanning cysteine to phenylalanine, the CDR3 consists of 15 amino acids. The retained sequence is limited to the CDR3, 45 bases, with the frame set at the first base. CDR1 and CDR2 were assigned from the germline V gene as MDHEN and SYDVKM. The germline V and J ends show losses of 4 bases and 2 bases respectively, and no gene match explains 7 bases of the junction. TCRbeta CDR3 regions were amplified from genomic DNA using the immunoSEQ Assay, a bias-controlled multiplex PCR. The authors' pipeline ran thus. Nucleated cell counts per sample were estimated from amplification of reference gene primers within the assay. To quantify the absolute abundance of each unique TCRbeta CDR3 rearrangement, sequence reads were collapsed and filtered. For each sample, productive Simpson clonality was calculated as the square root of Simpson's diversity index over productive rearrangements. The clones in this table, taken by TCRdb from immuneACCESS, are in-frame only. Not every clone is retained; where verified, under half of the shortfall comes from an unresolved V gene, and the cause of the rest is unknown. Clone size and the V and J calls come from that table; the DNA yielded D and trimming. Counted in this sample were approximately 240,000 clones; about nine tenths of them appeared once. The top ten hold about 6% of the sample.

Participants in the prospective study were aged roughly 18 to 100 years, lived in 20 to 25 United States geographic areas, and enrolled through a virtual design. In the prospective study, participants were assigned to cohorts based on the clinical history participants reported in a screening survey and a study questionnaire. Mobile phlebotomists in the prospective study collected whole blood, serum and a nasopharyngeal or oropharyngeal swab from every participant. Prospective study participants could optionally give additional blood draws and questionnaires over an approximately 2-month period. Prospective study blood samples were shipped either frozen or at room temperature before DNA extraction.

The source material was PBMCs or T cells enriched from blood (not recorded which). This sequence uses TRBV28 and TRBJ2-7; 8 of the junction bases match TRBD2. The sequence was obtained from a young woman with acute COVID-19. The CDR3 corresponds to CASSYMREAAYEQYF. DNA sequence: TGTGCCAGCAGTTACATGCGGGAGGCCGCCTACGAGCAGTACTTC.